This T cell receptor beta chain is from a study of T-cell reconstitution after alpha-beta-depleted transplantation in children. The study, taken as a whole, reports: From surviving recipient T cells and thymic progenitors came the high day-60 TCRbeta diversity observed in some patients.

Unique molecular identifiers were incorporated during preparation of the TCRbeta library. One entry per CDR3 protein, called by TCRdb with MiXCR from the PCR reads. The sample holds around 800,000 distinct CDR3 sequences, about 16% seen once. Turning to this clonotype: The antigen remains undetermined.

V lost 3 bases, J lost 4 bases, and 8 bases stayed unmatched. The length of the CDR3 is 15 residues. Germline-derived CDR1 and CDR2 are MGHDK and SYGVNS. This TCR was recovered from a male patient aged 10-17 years who had a stem cell transplant for acute lymphoblastic leukemia, so the T cells may come from the graft donor. The sample was PBMCs, mostly from graft donor cells, taken 360 days after TCRalphabeta/CD19-depleted stem cell transplant. V gene TRBV25-1 combines with J gene TRBJ1-2, with 7 bases matching TRBD1. As DNA, the CDR3 is TGTGCCAGCAGTGACAGCGGGACAGCCAGCTATGGCTACACCTTC. This codes for CASSDSGTASYGYTF.